The rows below give T cell receptor beta chains drawn from one sample of a study of shared clonotypes between healthy human individuals. Sequencing was performed with immunoSEQ multiplex PCR; in TCRdb, only in-frame clones are kept and a portion is missing. Of more than 2 million clones in the sample, over 85% were seen once. The sample comprised naive CD8+ T cells sorted from blood. These TCRs come from a man in his late teens or twenties in good health. The CDR3 runs from the conserved cysteine through the conserved F or W. D genes are given only for firm matches. Where a row states a size, it is once, few, many or the class of an expanded clone; other rows omit it.

TRBV5-1	-	TRBD1	TRBJ2-7	TGCGCCAGCAAGTTGACCCCCGGGACAGTCTACGAGCAGTACTTC	CASKLTPGTVYEQYF
TRBV5-6	-	-	TRBJ1-1	TGTGCCAGCAGCTTGCTTCGCGGCTCCCCGGGCACTGAAGCTTTCTTT	CASSLLRGSPGTEAFF
TRBV9	-	TRBD2	TRBJ2-2	TGTGCCAGCAGCGTAATGAGCGGGGCGAACACCGGGGAGCTGTTTTTT	CASSVMSGANTGELFF
TRBV19	-	TRBD2	TRBJ2-5	TGTGCCAGTAGTATAGTGGGGGGGGAGACCCAGTACTTC	CASSIVGGETQYF
TRBV11-2	few	-	TRBJ1-4	TGTGCCAGCAGCTTAGTTCAGGGTGAAAAACTGTTTTTT	CASSLVQGEKLFF
TRBV6-6	few	TRBD1	TRBJ2-1	TGTGCCAGCAGTTTCCCGGGACAGAGAATCTTC	CASSFPGQRIF
TRBV30	-	-	TRBJ1-3	TGTGCCTGGAGGGGGAACAGGGCTGGAAACACCATATATTTT	CAWRGNRAGNTIYF
TRBV7-9	-	-	TRBJ1-5	TGTGCCAGCAGCTTAGAGAGCAATCAGCCCCAGCATTTT	CASSLESNQPQHF
TRBV9	-	-	TRBJ2-7	TGTGCCAGCAGCGTAGCCCCTACCTACGAGCAGTACTTC	CASSVAPTYEQYF
TRBV5-5	-	-	TRBJ1-1	TGTGCCAGCAGCCGTGACATCTCCCCTGAAGCTTTCTTT	CASSRDISPEAFF
TRBV4-1	-	-	TRBJ1-1	TGCGCCAGCAGCCAAGTTATGAGGACTCGCGACACTGAAGCTTTCTTT	CASSQVMRTRDTEAFF
TRBV29-1	-	-	TRBJ2-2	TGCAGCGTTGAGTGGCAGAACACCGGGGAGCTGTTTTTT	CSVEWQNTGELFF
TRBV7-3	-	TRBD1	TRBJ2-7	TGTGCCAGCAGCTTAAGAAGAGGGGACAGCAAATACTACGAGCAGTACTTC	CASSLRRGDSKYYEQYF
TRBV30	once	-	TRBJ2-4	TGTGCCTGGAGTAAGGTGGCCAAAAACATTCAGTACTTC	CAWSKVAKNIQYF
TRBV29-1	-	-	TRBJ2-6	TGCAGCGTTGATTGGGGCACTGGGGCCAACGTCCTGACTTTC	CSVDWGTGANVLTF
TRBV4-3	-	-	TRBJ2-7	TGCGCCAGCAGCCAAGACTCGGGACCGCCCGACTACGAGCAGTACTTC	CASSQDSGPPDYEQYF
TRBV5-1	-	TRBD1	TRBJ2-2	TGCGCCAGCAGCTTGGAGGGACAGGGGATCCCGAACACCGGGGAGCTGTTTTTT	CASSLEGQGIPNTGELFF
TRBV27	-	TRBD1	TRBJ2-2	TGTGCCAGCAGTTACGGGGCCGGGACAGCGAACACCGGGGAGCTGTTTTTT	CASSYGAGTANTGELFF
TRBV27	-	-	TRBJ1-5	TGTGCCAGCAGTCCGATTGGTACTTCGGGCAATCAGCCCCAGCATTTT	CASSPIGTSGNQPQHF
TRBV7-9	-	-	TRBJ2-7	TGTGCCAGCAGCTTAGCGCCCGAGGGGATTAGCTACGAGCAGTACTTC	CASSLAPEGISYEQYF
TRBV6-6	once	TRBD2	TRBJ2-7	TGTGCCAGCAGTTACTCGATTACTAGCGGGGATTACGAGCAGTACTTC	CASSYSITSGDYEQYF
TRBV30	-	TRBD2	TRBJ2-1	TGTGCCTGGAGTTACGGCGGGGGGGCAGGTGAGCAGTTCTTC	CAWSYGGGAGEQFF
TRBV5-4	-	TRBD2	TRBJ2-3	TGTGCCAGCAGCCCCATAGCGGGGGGGCCCCCAGATACGCAGTATTTT	CASSPIAGGPPDTQYF
TRBV5-6	-	-	TRBJ2-7	TGTGCCAGCAGCTTTTCGAGTCTCTCCTACGAGCAGTACTTC	CASSFSSLSYEQYF
TRBV5-4	-	TRBD2	TRBJ2-2	TGTGCCAGCAGCCCCGGAGGTAGCGGGAGAGTCACCGGGGAGCTGTTTTTT	CASSPGGSGRVTGELFF
TRBV9	-	-	TRBJ2-3	TGTGCCAGCAGCGTAGAGGGGGGACACCTTCTACTACCATCCACAGATACGCAGTATTTT	CASSVEGGHLLLPSTDTQYF
TRBV4-3	-	TRBD2	TRBJ2-5	TGCGCCAGCAGCCAAGATGTTAGCGGGCAAGAGACCCAGTACTTC	CASSQDVSGQETQYF
TRBV18	-	-	TRBJ2-3	TGTGCCAGCTCACCACTTAAGGGAAGGTCAGATACGCAGTATTTT	CASSPLKGRSDTQYF
TRBV9	once	-	TRBJ1-3	TGTGCCAGCAGCGTAGCTCCAGGGGAAGGCTCTGGAAACACCATATATTTT	CASSVAPGEGSGNTIYF
TRBV4-1	-	-	TRBJ1-3	TGCGCCAGCAGTTCGGGCGGACACTCTGGAAACACCATATATTTT	CASSSGGHSGNTIYF
TRBV27	-	-	TRBJ2-1	TGTGCCAGCAGTTTTATTTCCTACAATGAGCAGTTCTTC	CASSFISYNEQFF
TRBV29-1	-	TRBD1	TRBJ2-1	TGCAGCGTACTTCGACAGGGGGGGTTCTATGAGCAGTTCTTC	CSVLRQGGFYEQFF
TRBV25-1	-	-	TRBJ2-7	TGTGCCAGCAGTGAATTTTTGGCTGAGCAGTACTTC	CASSEFLAEQYF
TRBV9	-	-	TRBJ2-2	TGTGCCAGCAGCCCCCTGATAGCGGCGGGCACCGGGGAGCTGTTTTTT	CASSPLIAAGTGELFF
TRBV29-1	-	TRBD2	TRBJ2-1	TGCAGCGTTCGTGAGCGGGAGACTTACAATGAGCAGTTCTTC	CSVRERETYNEQFF
TRBV10-2	-	-	TRBJ1-2	TGCGCCAGCAGTGAGTCGGGCAGTTCCTATGGCTACACCTTC	CASSESGSSYGYTF
TRBV5-4	-	TRBD1	TRBJ1-1	TGTGCCAGCAGCCGCCCTACCACAGGGGGCACTGAAGCTTTCTTT	CASSRPTTGGTEAFF
TRBV7-9	-	-	TRBJ1-2	TGTGCCAGCAGCTTAGCGCATGATGGCTACACCTTC	CASSLAHDGYTF
TRBV6-5	-	TRBD2	TRBJ2-7	TGTGCCAGCAGTTACTCTCTCGCGGGAGAAACCGACGAGCAGTACTTC	CASSYSLAGETDEQYF
TRBV4-3	once	-	TRBJ2-2	TGCGCCAGCAGCAGGACTGGCGGGGAGCTGTTTTTT	CASSRTGGELFF
TRBV7-9	-	-	TRBJ2-6	TGTGCCAGCAGCTTCAACAGTGGCTCTGGGGCCAACGTCCTGACTTTC	CASSFNSGSGANVLTF
TRBV28	-	-	TRBJ2-7	TGTGCCAGCAGTCGGAACTACGAGCAGTACTTC	CASSRNYEQYF
TRBV4-1	once	-	TRBJ2-7	TGCGCCAGCAGCCTACGTTCTAGCGATTCCTACGAGCAGTACTTC	CASSLRSSDSYEQYF
TRBV11-2	once	TRBD1	TRBJ1-6	TGTGCCAGCAGCTTAGATCCAGGGGGCCTTTCTAATTCACCCCTCCACTTT	CASSLDPGGLSNSPLHF